The present T cell receptor beta chain was sequenced within a study of blood T cell repertoires in COVID-19. At the level of the study: Material from acute and convalescent COVID-19 was sourced from the United States, Italy and Spain. Sources were T cells, B-cell-depleted T cells, or PBMCs; the material itself was cDNA or gDNA.

This clone was detected many times. The protocol was immunoSEQ multiplex PCR, while the TCRdb copy is restricted to in-frame clones and leaves out a portion. The data hold more than 200,000 clones, with approximately 90% observed a single time. This CDR3 comprises 14 residues. Germline V CDR1 and CDR2: SGHRS, YFSETQ. V was pared by 4 bases and J by 2 bases, with 12 bases between. This TCR came from a woman aged 50 to 60 with COVID-19, enrolled during active disease. The chain is built from TRBV5-1 and TRBJ1-1; tentative D call: TRBD1 (6 bases). What was sequenced was peripheral blood. The CDR3 sequence is CASSEGTPNTEAFF. The CDR3 nucleotides read TGCGCCAGCAGCGAGGGGACACCTAACACTGAAGCTTTCTTT.